This T cell receptor (beta chain) was obtained from a study of T cell responses to AZD1222 COVID-19 vaccine (dated by TCRdb to the early 2020s). General notes on the study: AZD1222 recipients given second doses at about 4 weeks or at about 12 weeks were pooled, since spike-specific TCR depth and breadth were not found to differ between the two schedules. TCR sequencing was performed for some 250 trial participants, of whom 200 to 210 were given two doses of AZD1222 and some 26 were given two doses of MenACWY control vaccine. Enrollment into the trials was organized by age into subgroups of 18-55, 56-69 and 70-plus years, and those subgroups contained around 150, 28 and 57 TCR-sequenced participants, respectively. Overall study results and their limits: Vaccine-associated CD4 TCRs spanned the whole spike protein, with dominant responses in regions 160-218 and 743-854. Nearly half of unique spike-specific TCRs reportedly recognized epitopes outside regions mutated in the B.1.351 and B.1.1.7 variants. The 56-69-year group was small, and its depth increase did not reach significance, likely because of low power. Conclusions about previously exposed vaccinees were limited because only six AZD1222 recipients were SARS-CoV-2 seropositive at baseline. Spike-specific TCR breadth and depth rose significantly after two AZD1222 doses compared with day 0 and with MenACWY recipients. Participants were mostly white British and included more females than males, and it was suggested by the authors that clonal diversity may have been underestimated. Because no day 14 peak-response samples were available, the repertoires could be characterized only after the peak T cell response.

The CDR3 regions of human TCRbeta chains were analyzed by immunosequencing. In the original analysis: TCRs in the repertoires were compared against a reference library of SARS-CoV-2-specific TCRs that had been generated with the MIRA antigen-specificity platform. Breadth was defined as the fraction of unique TCRs that were SARS-CoV-2-associated. Depth was defined as the fraction of total T cells that were SARS-CoV-2-associated. Each spike-specific TCR was assigned to its reactive spike region and to a CD4 or CD8 class using the MIRA data. Log10-transformed breadth and depth values were compared by one-way ANOVA with Sidak's multiple comparisons tests. Held by TCRdb, this immuneACCESS table contains in-frame sequences only and omits some clones. Under half of the omission traces to an unresolved V gene where checked; the cause of the rest is unknown. The DNA gave D and trimming, while V, J and clone size come from that table. The sample records under 200,000 clones, just over 90% of which are singletons. The biggest ten clones account for about 3.9% of the sample.

This clone is a singleton in its sample. Its antigen target is currently unknown. No quality values exist for individual bases; no much larger clone is one base distant. Deletion took 3 bases off V and 8 bases off J, with a span of 5 bases between the germline ends. The CDR3 numbers 11 residues from cysteine through phenylalanine. Only the CDR3 portion is preserved as DNA: 33 bases, with reading frame beginning at the first base. The CDR1 and CDR2 encoded by the germline V gene are SGDLS and YYNGEE. In the paper's terms, the time point label means: baseline before first vaccination. Vaccinee samples were obtained from the UK trials COV001 and COV002, which included a single-blind randomized controlled phase 2/3 trial of AZD1222 (ChAdOx1 nCoV-19) in healthy adults. For TCRbeta chain sequencing, PBMC samples from trial participants were taken at day 0 and at day 28 after the second dose.

The sequenced sample was peripheral blood, obtained on day 0 of AZD1222 vaccination. The rearrangement joined TRBV9 to TRBJ1-4, with the D gene uncertain. The origin of this receptor is an adult in good health. The CDR3 region has the sequence CASSADEKLFF. The base sequence is TGTGCCAGCAGCGCGGACGAAAAACTGTTTTTT.